This TCR beta chain was sequenced for a study of blood T cell repertoires in COVID-19. Study summary: COVID-19 samples collected from the United States, Italy and Spain covered acute and convalescent phases.

Seattle's enrolled individuals joined amid active infection and were then monitored longitudinally. In the original analysis: Cell counts per sample came from amplifying reference gene primers. Sequencing used immunoSEQ multiplex PCR; TCRdb keeps in-frame clones, though not all of them. Clonal size and the V and J genes are those of that table, whereas D and trimming came from the DNA. Among around 250,000 clones listed, about 90% were seen once. Sequencing used peripheral blood. The TCR was taken from a woman in her seventies with COVID-19, enrolled during active disease.

Here the CDR3 reads CASSQGTGARTGELFF. The CDR3 nucleotides are TGCGCCAGCAGCCAAGGTACGGGAGCGCGCACCGGGGAGCTGTTTTTT. The chain uses TRBV4-1 and TRBJ2-2; weak D call: TRBD2 (6 bases). Looked up from germline, CDR1 is MGHRA and CDR2 is YSYEKL. V gave up 1 base and J gave up 4 bases, with 13 bases separating them. This CDR3 is built from 16 residues.